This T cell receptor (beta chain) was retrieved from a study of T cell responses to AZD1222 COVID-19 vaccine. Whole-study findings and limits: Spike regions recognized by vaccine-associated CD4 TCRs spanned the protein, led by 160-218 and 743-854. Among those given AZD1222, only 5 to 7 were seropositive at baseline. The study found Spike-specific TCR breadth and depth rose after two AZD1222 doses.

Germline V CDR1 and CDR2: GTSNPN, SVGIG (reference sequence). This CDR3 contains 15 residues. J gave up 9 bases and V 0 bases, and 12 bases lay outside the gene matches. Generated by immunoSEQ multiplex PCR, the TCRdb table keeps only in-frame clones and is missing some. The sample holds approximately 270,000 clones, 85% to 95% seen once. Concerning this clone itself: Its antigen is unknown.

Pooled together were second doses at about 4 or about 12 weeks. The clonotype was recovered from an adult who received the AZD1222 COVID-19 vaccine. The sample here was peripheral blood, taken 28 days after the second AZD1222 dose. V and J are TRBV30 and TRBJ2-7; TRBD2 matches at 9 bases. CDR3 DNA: TGTGCCTGGAGTGTGCTACGCGGGAGGGCGGTGGGGCAGTACTTC. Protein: CAWSVLRGRAVGQYF.